This T cell receptor (beta chain) was identified during a study of radiotherapy plus CTLA-4 blockade in lung cancer. Across the whole study: Objective responses emerged in under 20% of patients, and 30% to 40% attained disease control.

General study results and limits: After radiotherapy and ipilimumab, tumor-derived clones expanded in peripheral blood. Alongside interferon-beta, early blood T cell clone dynamics were reportedly the best predictor of response.

Germline CDR1 MDHEN, CDR2 SYDVKM. Trimming pared 6 bases from V and 4 bases from J, leaving 16 bases between. The CDR3 sequence is 14 residues long. Profiling relied on immunoSEQ multiplex PCR, and the TCRdb table lists in-frame clones only, not all of them. The table shows approximately 40,000 clones, with approximately 86% occurring only once. With regard to this clone: What it recognizes is unknown.

This rearrangement joins TRBV28 to TRBJ2-7, with D maybe TRBD1 (5 bases). The sequencing here drew on peripheral blood, taken from a patient treated with radiotherapy plus ipilimumab. This sequence originates from a human donor with non-small cell lung cancer whose response to radiotherapy plus ipilimumab could not be evaluated. The CDR3 loop reads CASRRQGIGYEQYF. The CDR3, as DNA: TGTGCCAGCAGACGCCAGGGAATTGGGTACGAGCAGTACTTC.